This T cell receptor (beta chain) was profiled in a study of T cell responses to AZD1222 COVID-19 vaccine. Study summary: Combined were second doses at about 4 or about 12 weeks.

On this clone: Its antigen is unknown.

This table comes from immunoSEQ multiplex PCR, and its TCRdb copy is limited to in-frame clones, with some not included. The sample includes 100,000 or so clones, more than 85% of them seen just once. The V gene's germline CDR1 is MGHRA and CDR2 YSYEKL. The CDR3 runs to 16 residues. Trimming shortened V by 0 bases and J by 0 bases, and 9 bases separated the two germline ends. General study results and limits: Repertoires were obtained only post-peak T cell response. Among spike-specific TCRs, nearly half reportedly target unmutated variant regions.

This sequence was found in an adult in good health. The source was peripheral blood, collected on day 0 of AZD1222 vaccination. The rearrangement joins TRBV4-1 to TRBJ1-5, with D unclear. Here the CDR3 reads CASSQERSASNQPQHF. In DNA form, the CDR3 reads TGCGCCAGCAGCCAAGAGCGGTCAGCTAGCAATCAGCCCCAGCATTTT.